This T cell receptor (beta chain) was recorded in a study of blood T cells in healthy people across ages. Worth noting for this clonotype: As yet, its antigen is unknown.

Primed by a sample-barcoded 5' primer and a J-beta primer mix, a second PCR proceeded for about 7 to 11 cycles. TCRdb processed the 5' RACE reads anew with MiXCR; each CDR3 protein has one entry. The repertoire holds roughly 800,000 distinct CDR3 sequences, with 58% as singletons. Overall study results and limits: Comparison with aged donors showed that long-lived donors had more naive CD4+ cells and higher diversity.

The sample taken for sequencing was blood. The clonotype comes from a man aged 25 to 45 in good health.

This chain's CDR3 is CSAPGTGLEQYF. CDR3 nucleotides: TGCAGCGCGCCCGGGACAGGGCTTGAGCAGTACTTC. This rearrangement joins TRBV29-1 to TRBJ2-1, with TRBD1 matching over 9 bases. The end of the DNA aligns better with TRBJ2-7, so the J call may be wrong. Germline V gene sequence: CDR1 SQVTM, CDR2 ANQGSEA. CDR3 length: 12 amino acids.